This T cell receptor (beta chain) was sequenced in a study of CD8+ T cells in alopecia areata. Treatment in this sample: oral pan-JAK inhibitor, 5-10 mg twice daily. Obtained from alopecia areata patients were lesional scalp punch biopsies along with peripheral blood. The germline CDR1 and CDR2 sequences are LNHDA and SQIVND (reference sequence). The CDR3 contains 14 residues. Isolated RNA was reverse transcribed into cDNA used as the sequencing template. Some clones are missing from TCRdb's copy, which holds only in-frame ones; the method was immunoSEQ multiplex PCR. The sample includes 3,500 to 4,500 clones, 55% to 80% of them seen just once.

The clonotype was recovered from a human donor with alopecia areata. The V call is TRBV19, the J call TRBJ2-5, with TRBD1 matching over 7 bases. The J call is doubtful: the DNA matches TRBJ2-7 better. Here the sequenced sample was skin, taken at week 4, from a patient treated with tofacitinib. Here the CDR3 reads CASSITGTAYEQYF. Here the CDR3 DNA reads TGTGCCAGTAGTATTACCGGGACAGCCTACGAGCAGTACTTC.